This T cell receptor beta chain was observed in a study of PD-1 blockade in classical Hodgkin lymphoma. Whole-study findings and limits: At C4D1, TCR diversity had climbed significantly for CD4+ cells, though not for CD8+ cells.

Here immunoSEQ multiplex PCR was the method, and the copy in TCRdb shows in-frame clones only, minus some. Altogether fewer than 95,000 clones are present, about 83% being singletons, with the ten largest covering about 17%. The time point denotes: cycle 4 day 1 (C4D1), after around six weeks of nivolumab. All patients relapsed after autologous stem cell transplantation, and brentuximab vedotin exposure varied. In regard to this clone: The antigen is unknown.

V lost 3 bases to trimming and J lost 5 bases; unmatched junction nucleotides: 9. Germline loops: CDR1 LNHDA, CDR2 SQIVND (reference sequence). This CDR3 has 15 amino acids. This sample comprised peripheral blood mononuclear cells (PBMCs), obtained before the fourth cycle of nivolumab. The genes are TRBV19 and TRBJ1-2; 7 nucleotides match TRBD1. This receptor was taken from a human donor with classical Hodgkin lymphoma. The CDR3 protein is CASSMQGGAGYGYTF. Here the CDR3 DNA reads TGTGCCAGTAGTATGCAGGGGGGCGCAGGGTATGGCTACACCTTC. Full variable domain (rest looked up from reference TRBV19 and TRBJ1-2): DGGITQSPKYLFRKEGQNVTLSCEQNLNHDAMYWYRQDPGQGLRLIYYSQIVNDFQKGDIAEGYSVSREKKESFPLTVTSAQKNPTAFYLCASSMQGGAGYGYTFGSGTRLTVV.